This TCR beta chain was documented in a study of Graves' ophthalmopathy and Graves' hyperthyroidism. V was pared by 5 bases and J by 5 bases, with 20 bases between. The CDR3 spans 16 residues. RNA transcripts were the source from which TCR beta CDR3 regions were amplified. Amplification began with first-round RT-PCR using HTBI primers, then second-round multiplex PCR was performed. TCRdb re-called the multiplex PCR reads through MiXCR, storing one row per CDR3 protein. The data contain around 660,000 distinct CDR3 sequences, 35% to 50% of them singletons. This clonotype showed up many times. Its antigen is currently unknown. Notes on the study in general: Detection in blood was also observed for most expanded thyroid clonotypes above 0.001 frequency.

Every ophthalmopathy donor presented moderate-to-severe activity, CAS ≥3, NOSPECS ≥4 and duration under 3 months. PBMCs originated in 7.5 to 10 ml of fresh peripheral blood. Material: peripheral blood. The rearrangement joins TRBV5-7 to TRBJ1-5; TRBD1 is a possible D gene (5 bases). TRBV5-7 qualifies as an ORF whose function is uncertain. The receptor was isolated from an adult man with Graves' ophthalmopathy. CDR3 nucleotide sequence: TGTGCCAGCAGTTGCCGACCGACAGTTAGGGATCAGCCCCAGCATTTT. Its protein is CASSCRPTVRDQPQHF.